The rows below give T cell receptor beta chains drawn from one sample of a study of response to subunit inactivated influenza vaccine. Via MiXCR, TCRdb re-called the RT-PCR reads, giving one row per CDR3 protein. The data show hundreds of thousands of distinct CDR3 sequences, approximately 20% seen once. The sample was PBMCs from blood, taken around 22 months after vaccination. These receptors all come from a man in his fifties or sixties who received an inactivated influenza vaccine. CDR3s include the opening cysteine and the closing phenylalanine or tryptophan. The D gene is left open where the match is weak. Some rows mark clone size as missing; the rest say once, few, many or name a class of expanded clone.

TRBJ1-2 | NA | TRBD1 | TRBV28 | TGTGCCAGCAGTTTACGGGCGGGACAGGGGGACTATGGCTACACCTTC | CASSLRAGQGDYGYTF
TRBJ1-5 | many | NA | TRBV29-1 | TGCAGTGTGACAGAAAATAGCAATCAGCCCCAGCATTTT | CSVTENSNQPQHF
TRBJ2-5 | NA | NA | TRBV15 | TGTGCCACCAGCAGAGATGGCCTAGAGACCCAGTACTTC | CATSRDGLETQYF
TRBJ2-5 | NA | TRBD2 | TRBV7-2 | TGTGCCAGCAGCTTAATGCTGGTTGCGGGAGAAGAGACCCAGTACTTC | CASSLMLVAGEETQYF
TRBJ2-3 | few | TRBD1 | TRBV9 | TGTGCCAGCAGCGTAAGACAGGGTCGGGATACGCAGTATTTT | CASSVRQGRDTQYF
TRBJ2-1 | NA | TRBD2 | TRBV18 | TGTGCCAGCTCACCTCAGACTAGCGGGAGAACTTACAATGAGCAGTTCTTC | CASSPQTSGRTYNEQFF
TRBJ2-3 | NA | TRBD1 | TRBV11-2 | TGTGCCAGCAGCGAACAGGGGACAGATACGCAGTATTTT | CASSEQGTDTQYF
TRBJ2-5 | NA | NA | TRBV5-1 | TGCGCCAGCAGCTTAGGGGCTACACAAGAGACCCAGTACTTC | CASSLGATQETQYF
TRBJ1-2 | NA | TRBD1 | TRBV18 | TGTGCCAGCTCAAGCGGACAGGGAGTGAACTATGGCTACACCTTC | CASSSGQGVNYGYTF
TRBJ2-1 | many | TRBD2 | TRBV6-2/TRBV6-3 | TGTGCCAGCAGCAGCTCAGCGGGAGTCTCGAATGAGCAGTTCTTC | CASSSSAGVSNEQFF
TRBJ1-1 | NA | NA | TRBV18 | TGTGCCAGCTCACCAACACCACCCAGGGGTAACACTGAAGCTTTCTTT | CASSPTPPRGNTEAFF
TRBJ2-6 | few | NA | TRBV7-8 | TGTGCCAGCAGCATCCGGGACACAATCTTCTCTGGGGCCAACGTCCTGACTTTC | CASSIRDTIFSGANVLTF
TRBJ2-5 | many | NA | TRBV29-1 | TGCAGCGTTGTACGGGAGACCCAGTACTTC | CSVVRETQYF
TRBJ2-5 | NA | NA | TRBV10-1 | TGCGCCAGCAGTCCTTATATATCGGGAATTCAAGAGACCCAGTACTTC | CASSPYISGIQETQYF
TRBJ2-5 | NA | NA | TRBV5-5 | TGTGCCAGCAGCTTATCCGGGGAACGGGAGACCCAGTACTTC | CASSLSGERETQYF
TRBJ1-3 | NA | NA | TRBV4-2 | TGTGCCAGCAGCCAAGAGCACAGCTCTGGAAACACCATATATTTT | CASSQEHSSGNTIYF